The next 9 T cell receptor beta chains were all read from a single sample in a study of T-cell reconstitution after alpha-beta-depleted transplantation in children. Unique molecular identifiers featured in how the TCRbeta library was prepared. A single record per CDR3 protein comes from TCRdb applying MiXCR to the PCR reads. The table records 130,000 to 150,000 distinct CDR3 sequences, more than 8% of them present only once. The sequences come from PBMCs, mostly from graft donor cells, collected 180 days after TCRalphabeta/CD19-depleted stem cell transplant. These receptors all come from a female patient between 2 and 15 years old who had a stem cell transplant for congenital amegakaryocytic thrombocytopenia, so the T cells may come from the graft donor.

This clonotype was found many times. V and J are TRBV11-3 and TRBJ2-1; D is possibly TRBD1 (5 bases). Trimming took 2 bases from V and 8 from J, leaving 16 bases between them. The CDR3 runs 15 residues. From germline, CDR1 is SGHNT and CDR2 YENEEA. The CDR3 sequence is CASSLRGKGTDEQFF. CDR3 in DNA: TGTGCCAGCAGCTTAAGGGGAAAAGGTACTGATGAGCAGTTCTTC.

This clonotype was observed many times. The chain combines TRBV29-1 with TRBJ1-5; 11 bases align to TRBD1. V lost 6 bases to trimming and J lost 7 bases; unmatched junction nucleotides: 2. The CDR3 runs 12 residues. Per germline, CDR1 SQVTM and CDR2 ANQGSEA. CDR3 protein: CSVGTGGQPQHF. In DNA form, the CDR3 reads TGCAGCGTCGGGACAGGGGGACAGCCCCAGCATTTT.

This clonotype was counted at least ten times. The chain is built from TRBV20-1 and TRBJ1-5; no firm D call. Germline assignment: CDR1 DFQATT and CDR2 SNEGSKA (reference sequence). Trimming pared 3 bases from V and 0 bases from J, leaving 6 bases between. This CDR3 has 13 amino acids. For the CDR3, the DNA is TGCAGTGCTAGTACCCTTAGCAATCAGCCCCAGCATTTT. It is translated as CSASTLSNQPQHF.

This clonotype was seen ten or more times. The J gene is TRBJ2-7, the V gene TRBV5-1; no reliable D call. CDR3 size: 13 residues. V was trimmed by 6 bases and J by 0 bases, leaving 10 bases between them. Germline lookup yields CDR1 SGHRS and CDR2 YFSETQ. This CDR3 reads CASTEVPSYEQYF. Here the CDR3 DNA reads TGCGCCAGCACGGAAGTACCCTCCTACGAGCAGTACTTC.

The chain joins TRBV7-3 to TRBJ2-5, with 11 bases aligning to TRBD2. Germline assignment: CDR1 SGHTA and CDR2 FQGTGA. The V gene end was trimmed by 4 bases and the J gene end by 5 bases; junction bases not matched to a gene: 9. The CDR3 contains 16 residues. CDR3 DNA: TGTGCCAGCAGCTACATAGCGGGAGGGCCTGTGGAGACCCAGTACTTC. Its protein product is CASSYIAGGPVETQYF.

This clonotype was recorded at least ten times. The genes are TRBV29-1 and TRBJ2-1; 7 bases are shared with TRBD2. Per germline, CDR1 SQVTM and CDR2 ANQGSEA. J lost 5 bases, V lost 8 bases, and 3 bases had no gene match. This CDR3 comprises 11 residues. CDR3 residues: CSSLADNEQFF. CDR3 nucleotide sequence: TGCAGCTCCCTAGCGGACAATGAGCAGTTCTTC.

V is TRBV30 and J is TRBJ1-2; D is perhaps TRBD1 (5 bases). The CDR3 is made up of 14 amino acids. The germline V and J ends were trimmed by 0 bases and 7 bases, with 15 bases remaining between them. CDR1 is GTSNPN, CDR2 SVGIG, per germline (reference sequence). CDR3 nucleotides: TGTGCCTGGAGTGTACGGAGGGCAGGGTCTGGCTACACCTTC. Its translation: CAWSVRRAGSGYTF. Variable domain in full (rest from reference TRBV30 and TRBJ1-2): SQTIHQWPATLVQPVGSPLSLECTVEGTSNPNLYWYRQAAGRGLQLLFYSVGIGQISSEVPQNLSASRPQDRQFILSSKKLLLSDSGFYLCAWSVRRAGSGYTFGSGTRLTVV.

This clonotype was observed at least ten times. The chain joins TRBV7-2 to TRBJ1-2; no clear D. The CDR3 contains 14 residues. V gave up 5 bases and J gave up 4 bases, with 14 bases separating them. Germline CDR1 and CDR2: SGHTA and FQGNSA. CDR3 nucleotides: TGTGCCAGCAGCCCTTCGGGCAGTTCCTATGGCTACACCTTC. Its protein product is CASSPSGSSYGYTF.

The chain joins TRBV10-3 to TRBJ1-1, with 7 bases identical to TRBD1. The V segment lost 6 bases and the J segment 7 bases; nucleotides outside the gene matches: 8. Germline CDR1 ENHRY, CDR2 SYGVKD. This CDR3 is built from 13 residues. The CDR3 spells CAIRKFGDSEAFF. The CDR3 nucleotides read TGTGCCATCAGAAAATTCGGGGACAGTGAAGCTTTCTTT.